One sample yielded the 21 T cell receptor beta chains listed below, sequenced in a study of shared clonotypes between healthy human individuals. Libraries were prepared by immunoSEQ multiplex PCR; TCRdb keeps only in-frame clonotypes and omits some of them. The repertoire holds around 2.5 million clones, with roughly 93% as singletons. Sequencing was done on a sample of naive CD4+ T cells from PBMCs. As for subset: CD45RA+ positively selected. All receptors come from a man younger than 35 in good health. Some clones in this sample may be carry-over from other donors' samples.

The rearrangement uses TRBV7-3 and TRBJ2-1; TRBD2 matches 10 bases. J was trimmed by 7 bases and V by 4 bases; bases with no gene match: 7. Germline CDR1 is SGHTA and CDR2 is FQGTGA. The CDR3 consists of 15 residues. The CDR3 nucleotides are TGTGCCAGCAGCTCCGGACTAGCGGTGAAGAATGAGCAGTTCTTC. Translated, it gives CASSSGLAVKNEQFF.

Points on this clone: Other DNA sequences in the same sample also yield this CDR3. The chain employs TRBV7-9 and TRBJ2-7, with D uncertain. From germline, CDR1 is SEHNR and CDR2 FQNEAQ (reference sequence). This CDR3 contains 11 residues. V dropped 5 bases and J dropped 2 bases, with 4 bases sitting between them. The CDR3 loop reads CASSPAYEQYF. The CDR3 nucleotides read TGTGCCAGCAGCCCAGCCTACGAGCAGTACTTC.

This clone was recorded only once. The genes are TRBV12-1 and TRBJ2-1. TRBV12-1 is tagged as a pseudogene. The CDR3 runs 17 residues. The CDR3 region is CASSFVARDQTNGEQFF. The DNA of the CDR3 is TGTGCCAGCAGCTTTGTGGCCCGGGACCAGACTAACGGCGAGCAGTTCTTC.

The gene calls are TRBV18 and TRBJ2-3, with 8 nucleotides matching TRBD1. Germline-derived CDR1 and CDR2 are KGHSH and LQKENI. V gave up 3 bases and J gave up 2 bases; unmatched junction bases: 4. This CDR3 region has 15 residues. The CDR3 protein is CASSPTGVVTDTQYF. For the CDR3, the DNA is TGTGCCAGCTCACCGACAGGGGTCGTCACAGATACGCAGTATTTT.

The chain couples TRBV5-8 to TRBJ1-4; 8 bases fit TRBD1. Germline CDR1 SGHTS, CDR2 YDEGEE. The CDR3 consists of 16 residues. J gave up 0 bases and V 1 base, and 2 bases lay outside the gene matches. CDR3 nucleotides: TGTGCCAGCAGCTTGCAGGGGGCTGCAACTAATGAAAAACTGTTTTTT. This sequence encodes CASSLQGAATNEKLFF.

This chain links TRBV19 with TRBJ1-3; 7 bases fit TRBD1. Trimming removed 9 bases from V and 0 bases from J; junction bases left unmatched: 8. This CDR3 region has 15 residues. The germline CDR1 and CDR2 sequences are LNHDA and SQIVND (reference sequence). The CDR3 nucleotides are TGTGCCAGCAAGGGCAGGGGGAACTCTGGAAACACCATATATTTT. Its translation is CASKGRGNSGNTIYF.

The J gene is TRBJ1-2, the V gene TRBV5-1; D is uncertain. This CDR3 contains 16 residues. In germline, CDR1 is SGHRS, CDR2 YFSETQ. V was trimmed by 4 bases and J by 11 bases, leaving 27 bases between them. The CDR3 is CASSPAGDSVLMGYTF. CDR3 DNA sequence: TGCGCCAGCAGCCCCGCTGGGGATTCAGTTCTAATGGGGTACACCTTC.

J is TRBJ1-2 and V is TRBV2; 8 bases are a match to TRBD1. J lost 8 bases, V lost 6 bases, and 5 bases had no gene match. Per germline, CDR1 SNHLY and CDR2 FYNNEI. This CDR3 has 12 amino acids. Written as DNA, the CDR3 is TGTGCCAGCAGGACAGGGGCAGGGGGCTACACCTTC. Its translation: CASRTGAGGYTF.

Comments on this clone: Other DNA sequences in the sample encode the same CDR3. The chain has TRBV6-5 and TRBJ1-5, with 8 bases identical to TRBD1. The V gene's germline CDR1 is MNHEY and CDR2 SVGAGI. Trimming cost V 6 bases and J 4 bases; bases outside gene matches: 5. There are 14 residues in the CDR3. The CDR3 sequence is CASSLNRGNQPQHF. The CDR3 DNA sequence: TGTGCCAGCAGCCTTAACAGGGGGAATCAGCCCCAGCATTTT.

The chain links TRBV6-4 to TRBJ2-1; 11 nucleotides align to TRBD2. The germline CDR1 and CDR2 sequences are MRHNA and SNTAGT. The CDR3 totals 16 residues. V shed 5 bases, J shed 2 bases, and the junction held 5 bases outside the gene matches. The CDR3 is CASSPSTSGAYNEQFF. In nucleotides, the CDR3 is TGTGCCAGCAGTCCCTCGACTAGCGGGGCCTACAATGAGCAGTTCTTC.

The chain joins TRBV19 to TRBJ2-6; 9 bases align to TRBD1. Per germline, CDR1 LNHDA and CDR2 SQIVND (reference sequence). The ends lost 3 bases at V and 3 bases at J; junction bases unmatched: 9. The CDR3 spans 18 residues. Here the CDR3 reads CASSILQGARSGANVLTF. The CDR3 region has the DNA TGTGCCAGTAGTATTTTACAGGGGGCGCGAAGTGGGGCCAACGTCCTGACTTTC.

This chain connects TRBV9 to TRBJ2-1; the D is unclear. The CDR3 loop spans 13 amino acids. The germline gives CDR1 SGDLS, CDR2 YYNGEE. Deletions cut 4 bases from V and 7 bases from J, with 12 bases between. In DNA form, the CDR3 reads TGTGCCAGCAGCCCATACCCGTATAATGAGCAGTTCTTC. Protein: CASSPYPYNEQFF.

This clone appeared once. The CDR3 nucleotides read TGTGCCAGCAGTTGCCACCTTTTCCAGTCCGATGAGCAGTTCTTC. Its protein product is CASSCHLFQSDEQFF. The V call is TRBV6-7, the J call TRBJ2-1; no firm D call. TRBV6-7 is filed as an ORF, its function uncertain. Trimming took off 4 bases at V and 8 bases at J, with 18 bases between the two ends. The CDR3 consists of 15 residues.

This chain connects TRBV29-1 to TRBJ1-2; TRBD1 agrees at 9 bases. This CDR3 is built from 14 residues. Per the germline V gene, CDR1 is SQVTM and CDR2 is ANQGSEA. V lost 4 bases to trimming and J lost 3 bases; unmatched junction nucleotides: 6. Written as DNA, the CDR3 is TGCAGCGTTGGACCGGGACAGGGCTACTATGGCTACACCTTC. Its translation is CSVGPGQGYYGYTF.

Here the CDR3 reads CASNYGSSGNTIYF. The CDR3 DNA sequence: TGTGCCAGTAACTACGGCAGCTCTGGAAACACCATATATTTT. This chain joins TRBV19 and TRBJ1-3; no clear D gene. V lost 7 bases and J 0 bases, leaving 10 bases between the germline ends. CDR1 and CDR2 from the germline V gene are LNHDA and SQIVND (reference sequence). This CDR3 has 14 amino acids. The whole variable domain, remainder taken from reference TRBV19 and TRBJ1-3, is DGGITQSPKYLFRKEGQNVTLSCEQNLNHDAMYWYRQDPGQGLRLIYYSQIVNDFQKGDIAEGYSVSREKKESFPLTVTSAQKNPTAFYLCASNYGSSGNTIYFGEGSWLTVV.

This chain uses TRBV2 with TRBJ2-2, with 7 nucleotides matching TRBD1. Germline-derived CDR1 and CDR2 are SNHLY and FYNNEI. The CDR3 is made up of 17 amino acids. The V and J ends lost 7 bases and 2 bases, in that order; junction bases with no gene match: 13. CDR3 in amino acids: CASIGGAGPLNTGELFF. CDR3 DNA: TGTGCCAGCATAGGGGGCGCGGGTCCCCTCAACACCGGGGAGCTGTTTTTT. Supplemented by reference TRBV2 and TRBJ2-2, the full variable domain reads EPEVTQTPSHQVTQMGQEVILRCVPISNHLYFYWYRQILGQKVEFLVSFYNNEISEKSEIFDDQFSVERPDGSNFTLKIRSTKLEDSAMYFCASIGGAGPLNTGELFFGEGSRLTVL.

The chain links TRBV7-9 to TRBJ2-7; D gene ambiguous. Trimming took 2 bases from V and 5 from J, leaving 10 bases between them. The CDR3 totals 13 residues. The germline gives CDR1 SEHNR, CDR2 FQNEAQ (reference sequence). The CDR3 is CASSLTASDEQYF. Written as DNA, the CDR3 is TGTGCCAGCAGCTTAACTGCCTCGGACGAGCAGTACTTC. The full variable domain, rest sourced from reference TRBV7-9 and TRBJ2-7, is DTGVSQNPRHKITKRGQNVTFRCDPISEHNRLYWYRQTLGQGPEFLTYFQNEAQLEKSRLLSDRFSAERPKGSFSTLEIQRTEQGDSAMYLCASSLTASDEQYFGPGTRLTVT.

This clone was recorded a few times. The J gene is TRBJ1-5, the V gene TRBV11-2; D is unclear. Germline CDR1 SGHAT, CDR2 FQNNGV. Deletions cut 0 bases from V and 7 bases from J, with 7 bases between. The CDR3 runs 13 residues. Written as DNA, the CDR3 is TGTGCCAGCAGCTTAGAGGGATTGCAGCCCCAGCATTTT. Translation gives CASSLEGLQPQHF.

The chain couples TRBV9 to TRBJ1-2; perhaps TRBD1 as D (5 bases). The germline V gene has CDR1 SGDLS and CDR2 YYNGEE. The CDR3 contains 14 residues. Deletions cut 2 bases from V and 7 bases from J, with 15 bases between. The CDR3 DNA sequence: TGTGCCAGCAGCGTCGGGGGGGTGGCCCCTGGCTACACCTTC. Translation gives CASSVGGVAPGYTF.

The chain joins TRBV15 to TRBJ1-5; D ambiguous. Trimming removed 2 bases from V and 7 bases from J, with 12 bases in between. The CDR3 consists of 14 residues. Per germline, CDR1 LNHNV and CDR2 YYDKDF (reference sequence). The CDR3 DNA reads TGTGCCACCAGCAGACCTGGGGTTCCGCAGCCCCAGCATTTT. Translation gives CATSRPGVPQPQHF. Together with reference TRBV15 and TRBJ1-5, the CDR3 gives the full variable domain: DAMVIQNPRYQVTQFGKPVTLSCSQTLNHNVMYWYQQKSSQAPKLLFHYYDKDFNNEADTPDNFQSRRPNTSFCFLDIRSPGLGDTAMYLCATSRPGVPQPQHFGDGTRLSIL.

This chain uses TRBV7-9 with TRBJ1-1; D is undetermined. Trimming cost V 5 bases and J 2 bases, with 9 bases left between them. The CDR3 sequence is 13 residues long. Looked up from germline, CDR1 is SEHNR and CDR2 is FQNEAQ (reference sequence). The CDR3 is CASSLTDNTEAFF. CDR3 sequence (DNA): TGTGCCAGCAGCCTCACAGATAACACTGAAGCTTTCTTT.